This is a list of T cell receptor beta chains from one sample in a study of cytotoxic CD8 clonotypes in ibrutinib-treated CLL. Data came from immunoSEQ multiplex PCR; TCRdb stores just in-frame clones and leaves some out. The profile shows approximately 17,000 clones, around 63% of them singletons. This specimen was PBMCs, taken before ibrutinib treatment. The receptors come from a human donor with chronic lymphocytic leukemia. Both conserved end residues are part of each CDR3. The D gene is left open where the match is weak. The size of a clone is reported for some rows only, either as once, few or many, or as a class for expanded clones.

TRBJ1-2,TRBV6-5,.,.,TGTGCCAGCAGTTACTCGATTGACCAGGGTCAAAGAGGCTACACCTTC,CASSYSIDQGQRGYTF
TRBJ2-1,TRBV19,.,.,TGTGCCAGTAGTTCGCTGGGGACCAGCTCCTACAATGAGCAGTTCTTC,CASSSLGTSSYNEQFF
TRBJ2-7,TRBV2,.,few,TGTGCCAGCAGGACCCGACACTACGAGCAGTACTTC,CASRTRHYEQYF
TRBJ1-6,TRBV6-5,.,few,TGTGCCAGCCAACAGTGGCAGACTTATAATTCACCCCTCCACTTT,CASQQWQTYNSPLHF
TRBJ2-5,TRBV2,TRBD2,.,TGTGCCAGCAATACGGGGAGGGGCCGTTCCCAAGAGACCCAGTACTTC,CASNTGRGRSQETQYF
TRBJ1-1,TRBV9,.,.,TGTGCCAGCAGCGTTGCGTTAAGAGCGGGGGGGAACACTGAAGCTTTCTTT,CASSVALRAGGNTEAFF
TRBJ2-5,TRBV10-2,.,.,TGCGCCAGCAGAGAGGCAGGGATGGAGCAAGAGACCCAGTACTTC,CASREAGMEQETQYF
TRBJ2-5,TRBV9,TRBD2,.,TGTGCCAGCAGCTCGGGACTAGCGGGGTCAGAGACCCAGTACTTC,CASSSGLAGSETQYF
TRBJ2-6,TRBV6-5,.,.,TGTGCCAGCAGATCAACAGGGACTGGGGCCAACGTCCTGACTTTC,CASRSTGTGANVLTF
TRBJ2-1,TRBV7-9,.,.,TGTGCCAGCAGCTTAGCGCAGAGCTACAATGAGCAGTTCTTC,CASSLAQSYNEQFF
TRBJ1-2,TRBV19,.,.,TGTGCCAGTAAACCGATGGCCGGCAGCAACTATGGCTACACCTTC,CASKPMAGSNYGYTF
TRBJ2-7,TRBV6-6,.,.,TGTGCCAGCAGTTACTATACTACTAACGAGCAGTACTTC,CASSYYTTNEQYF
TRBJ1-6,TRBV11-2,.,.,TGTGCCAGCAGTAAAGCCGTTGAGTCACCCCTCCACTTT,CASSKAVESPLHF
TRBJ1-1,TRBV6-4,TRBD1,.,TGTGCCAGCACCCCCTCAGGGGGAAACACTGAAGCTTTCTTT,CASTPSGGNTEAFF
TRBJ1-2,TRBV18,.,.,TGTGCCAGCTCATCACGACAGGAAGGGGGCTACACCTTC,CASSSRQEGGYTF
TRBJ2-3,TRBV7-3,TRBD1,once,TGTGCCAGCAGCACGGACAGGGACACAGATACGCAGTATTTT,CASSTDRDTDTQYF
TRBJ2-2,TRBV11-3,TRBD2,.,TGTGCCAGCAGCTTAGACAAGACTAGCGGAAACACCGGGGAGCTGTTTTTT,CASSLDKTSGNTGELFF
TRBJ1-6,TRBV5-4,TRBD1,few,TGTGCCAGCAGCACCGACAGGGGAAGTTCACCCCTCCACTTT,CASSTDRGSSPLHF
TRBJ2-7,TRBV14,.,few,TGTGCCAGCAGCCAAGTAGAGGGCCACGAGCAGTACTTC,CASSQVEGHEQYF
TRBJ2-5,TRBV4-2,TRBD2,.,TGTGCCAGCAGCCGACTTGCCCCAGCGGGGGGACGGGGGCAAGAGACCCAGTACTTC,CASSRLAPAGGRGQETQYF
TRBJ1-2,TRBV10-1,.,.,TGCGCCAGCAGTGAGTCAGGACCCTATGGCTACACCTTC,CASSESGPYGYTF
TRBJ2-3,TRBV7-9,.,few,TGTGCCAGCAGCTTCACAGATACGCAGTATTTT,CASSFTDTQYF
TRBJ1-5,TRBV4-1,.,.,TGCGCCAGCAGCCCCCAGGGTTTGAGCGTCTATAGCAATCAGCCCCAGCATTTT,CASSPQGLSVYSNQPQHF
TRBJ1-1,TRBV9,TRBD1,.,TGTGCCAGCAGCGTAGGCCCGACAGGGTCGGCTGAAGCTTTCTTT,CASSVGPTGSAEAFF
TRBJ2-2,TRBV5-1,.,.,TGCGCCAGCAGCTTATTCCGGGACGTAGTCCCCGGGGAGCTGTTTTTT,CASSLFRDVVPGELFF
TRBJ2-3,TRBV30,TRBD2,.,TGTGCCTCGGCCGCGGGGGGGTCGGCAGATACGCAGTATTTT,CASAAGGSADTQYF
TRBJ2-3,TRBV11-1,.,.,TGTGCCAGCAGCCCCCCTTGGGGTCCCCATACGCAGTATTTT,CASSPPWGPHTQYF
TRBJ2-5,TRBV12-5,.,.,TGTGCTAGTGGTTTGTCTGGCGGGGAGACCCAGTACTTC,CASGLSGGETQYF
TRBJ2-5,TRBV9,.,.,TGTGCCAGCAGCAGCTCGGACGGCCAAGAGACCCAGTACTTC,CASSSSDGQETQYF
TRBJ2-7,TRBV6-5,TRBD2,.,TGTGCCACCCAAACTGGACTAGCGTACGAGCAGTACTTC,CATQTGLAYEQYF
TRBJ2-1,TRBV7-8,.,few,TGTGCCAGCAGTTCGGACAGCACGAGCTCCTACAATGAGCAGTTCTTC,CASSSDSTSSYNEQFF
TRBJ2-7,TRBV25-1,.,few,TGTGCCACCCGAGACTCAAGCTCCTACGAGCAGTACTTC,CATRDSSSYEQYF
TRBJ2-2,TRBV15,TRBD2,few,TGTGCCACCAGCAGAGAACCGGGGGGGAACACCGGGGAGCTGTTTTTT,CATSREPGGNTGELFF
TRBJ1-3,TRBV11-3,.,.,TGTGCCAGCAGCCTGGGGAGGGTCTCTGGAAACACCATATATTTT,CASSLGRVSGNTIYF
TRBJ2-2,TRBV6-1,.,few,TGTGCCAGCAGTGAAGCGGTCAGGGTAGGCGGGGAGCTGTTTTTT,CASSEAVRVGGELFF
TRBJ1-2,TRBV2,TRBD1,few,TGTGCCAGCACTGACAGGGGTTATGGCTACACCTTC,CASTDRGYGYTF
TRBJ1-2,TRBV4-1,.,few,TGCGCCAGCAGCCAAGATTATCGGCAGGAGTATGGCTACACCTTC,CASSQDYRQEYGYTF
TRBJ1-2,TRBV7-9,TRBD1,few,TGTGCCAGCAGTGGCCGGGACAGGGGGCGAGATGGCTACACCTTC,CASSGRDRGRDGYTF
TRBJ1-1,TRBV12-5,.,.,TGTGCTAGTTTCCCGGACGGCAACACTGAAGCTTTCTTT,CASFPDGNTEAFF
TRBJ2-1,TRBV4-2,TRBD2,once,TGTGCCAGCAGCCGTATGGCGGGGGGGTACAATGAGCAGTTCTTC,CASSRMAGGYNEQFF
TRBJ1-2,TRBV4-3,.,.,TGCGCCAGCAGCCAAGATCTCCAGGCTCCTTATAACTATGGCTACACCTTC,CASSQDLQAPYNYGYTF
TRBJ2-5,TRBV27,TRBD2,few,TGTGCCAGCACGCAGCGACCGGGGGGTTGGGAGACCCAGTACTTC,CASTQRPGGWETQYF
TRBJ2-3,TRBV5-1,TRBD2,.,TGCGCCAGCAGCCCCCGACTAGCTGATACGCAGTATTTT,CASSPRLADTQYF
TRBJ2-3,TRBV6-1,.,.,TGTGCCAGCAGTGTTTTACCGGGAGCCACAGATACGCAGTATTTT,CASSVLPGATDTQYF
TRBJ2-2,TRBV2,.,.,TGTGCCAGCAGTGGAGGGACACCCCCGGGGGGGGAGCTGTTTTTT,CASSGGTPPGGELFF